This entry features one T cell receptor beta chain sequence. This specimen comes from a study of control samples from healthy donors and cancer patients. The V gene's germline CDR1 is SGHDN and CDR2 FVKESK. The CDR3 sequence is 15 residues long. The germline V and J ends were trimmed by 1 base and 4 bases, with 13 bases remaining between them. Some clones are missing from TCRdb's copy, which holds only in-frame ones; the method was immunoSEQ multiplex PCR. Of some 65,000 clones listed, 84% are singletons. Material for sequencing was PBMCs. The V and J genes are TRBV14 and TRBJ1-1; possible D gene TRBD1, 5 bases. The sequence derives from a woman aged 45-65 years with lung cancer. The CDR3 sequence is CASSQGRGWSTEAFF. DNA for the CDR3: TGTGCCAGCAGCCAAGGCCGGGGCTGGAGCACTGAAGCTTTCTTT. Full variable domain (missing parts from reference TRBV14 and TRBJ1-1): EAGVTQFPSHSVIEKGQTVTLRCDPISGHDNLYWYRRVMGKEIKFLLHFVKESKQDESGMPNNRFLAERTGGTYSTLKVQPAELEDSGVYFCASSQGRGWSTEAFFGQGTRLTVV.